The entry below gives a single TCR beta chain sequence along with its context. Its target is unknown. This record belongs to a study of PD-1 blockade in classical Hodgkin lymphoma. The study's findings and limits: Patients who responded completely had about the same baseline diversity as newly diagnosed patients. In CD4+ cells, TCR diversity went up significantly by C4D1, but in CD8+ cells it did not. Underlying causes for the observed repertoire differences were not defined, possibly disease activity or prior therapy.

TCRdb's copy holds only in-frame clones and misses some; the assay was immunoSEQ multiplex PCR. The table lists tens of thousands of clones, around 85% of them singletons. Time point reported: cycle 4 day 1 (C4D1), after 6 weeks of nivolumab. Every patient was affected by relapse after autologous stem cell transplantation, while exposure to brentuximab vedotin was not uniform. Negative selection with magnetic separation was used to purify CD4+ T cells from thawed PBMCs. Complete response, partial response or progressive disease was recorded as best response. V lost 9 bases and J lost 0, with 9 bases in between. In germline, CDR1 is MDHEN, CDR2 SYDVKM. The CDR3 is 12 amino acids.

The sequencing here drew on CD4+ T cells from blood, taken before the fourth cycle of nivolumab. The chain has TRBV28 and TRBJ2-7; D remains unclear. This sequence originates from a human donor with classical Hodgkin lymphoma. The CDR3 protein is CASDKNSYEQYF. The CDR3 DNA reads TGTGCCAGTGACAAAAACTCCTACGAGCAGTACTTC.